This T cell receptor (beta chain) originates from a study of T-cell memory formation after mild COVID-19. Study-wide background: Among the donors, TCR clusters were largely specific to each donor.

This clonotype was found a few times. Its target is unknown. TCRdb reanalysed the 5' RACE reads using MiXCR and keeps one entry per CDR3 protein. The data contain about 290,000 distinct CDR3 sequences, roughly 18% of them singletons. Trimming shortened V by 5 bases and J by 3 bases, and 17 bases separated the two germline ends. Germline V gene lookup returns CDR1 SGHTA and CDR2 FQGTGA. The CDR3 extends over 15 amino acids. Study conclusions and caveats: Day 37-peaking second-wave clones had unconfirmed SARS-CoV-2 specificity. From day 15 to 85, contracting clones were balanced between CD4 and CD8, whereas later expanders leaned toward CD4+. Contracting CD4+ clones were located mainly in CM and EM, and CD8+ clones in EMRA.

The TCR sequence derives from a man between 18 and 35 years old who had mild COVID-19 (a few samples of this study predate the infection). Cell type and time point are not known. What was sequenced was PBMCs or a T cell subset sorted from them (not recorded which). This chain links TRBV7-3 with TRBJ2-7; D possibly corresponds to TRBD1 (6 bases). CDR3 sequence (DNA): TGTGCCAGCAGCCCCACAGGGTCAGTTCACTACGAGCAGTACGTC. Protein sequence: CASSPTGSVHYEQYV.